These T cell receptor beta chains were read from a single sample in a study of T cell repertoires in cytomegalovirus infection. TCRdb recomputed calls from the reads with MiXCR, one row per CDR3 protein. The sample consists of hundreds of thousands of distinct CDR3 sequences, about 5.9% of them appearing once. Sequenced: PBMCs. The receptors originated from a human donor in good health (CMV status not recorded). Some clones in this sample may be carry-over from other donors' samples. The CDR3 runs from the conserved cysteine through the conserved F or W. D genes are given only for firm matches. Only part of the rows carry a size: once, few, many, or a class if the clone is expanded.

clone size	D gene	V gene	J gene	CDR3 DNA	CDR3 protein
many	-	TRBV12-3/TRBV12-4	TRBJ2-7	TGTGCCAGCAGTCTCGAAGTAGAGCCGCAGTACTTC	CASSLEVEPQYF
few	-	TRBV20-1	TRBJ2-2	TGCAGTGCTCCCTTAAGGGGGGACGGGGAGCTGTTTTTT	CSAPLRGDGELFF
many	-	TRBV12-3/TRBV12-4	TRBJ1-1	TGTGCCAGCAACCCCCGACAGGTGGGAGATGCTTTCTTT	CASNPRQVGDAFF
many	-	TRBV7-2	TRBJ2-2	TGTGCCTCAGCCGTGTCCGGGACCGGGGAGCTGTTTTTT	CASAVSGTGELFF
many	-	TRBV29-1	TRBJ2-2	TGCAGCGTTGGTCGGGGGGTCCTTCCGGGACACCTTTCGAACACCGGGGAGCTGTTTTTT	CSVGRGVLPGHLSNTGELFF
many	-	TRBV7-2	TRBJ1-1	TGTGCCAGCAGTTTGACATTATTGGGTCTCCCGGGGAATCGTCCTTTCTTT	CASSLTLLGLPGNRPFF
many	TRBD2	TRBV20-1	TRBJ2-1	TGCAGTGCTAGCGGGGGGGCCTTGCACGACCAGCAGTTCTTC	CSASGGALHDQQFF
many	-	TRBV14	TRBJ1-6	TGTGCCAGCAGCCTCGTCGCCGGGACCGGTGCTGGAACCCTCCACTTT	CASSLVAGTGAGTLHF
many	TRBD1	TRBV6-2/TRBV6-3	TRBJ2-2	TGTGCCAGCAGTTACGAGGACAGGGTGGGGAACACCGGGGAGCTGTTTTTT	CASSYEDRVGNTGELFF
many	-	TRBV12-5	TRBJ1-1	TGTGCTAGTGGTTTGGTCCTGGGAGCTTTCTTT	CASGLVLGAFF
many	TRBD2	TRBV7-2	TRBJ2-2	TGTGCCAGCAGCTTATCCAGCGGGGGGAAATCCGGGGAGCTGTTTTTT	CASSLSSGGKSGELFF
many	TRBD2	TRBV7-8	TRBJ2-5	TGTGCCAGCAGCTTAGAGTCTAGCGGGTGGGAGACCCAGTACTTC	CASSLESSGWETQYF
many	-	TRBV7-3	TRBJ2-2	TGTGCCAGCTCCCCAGGTCGCACCGGGGAGCTGTTTTTT	CASSPGRTGELFF
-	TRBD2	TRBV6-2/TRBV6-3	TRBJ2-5	TGTGCCAGCAGTCGGCCTAGCGGGGGGTACCAAGAGACCCAGTACTTC	CASSRPSGGYQETQYF
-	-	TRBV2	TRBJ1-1	TGTGCCAGCAGTGTGGCACGACCCACTGAAGCTTTCTTT	CASSVARPTEAFF
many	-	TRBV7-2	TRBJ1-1	TGTGCCAGCAGCTTAGCGACAGTCAAGATCAACACTGAAGCTTTCTTT	CASSLATVKINTEAFF
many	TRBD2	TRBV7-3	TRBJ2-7	TGTGCCAGCAGCACGACCGGGGGGAGCTCCTACGAGCAGTACTTC	CASSTTGGSSYEQYF
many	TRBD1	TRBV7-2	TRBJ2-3	TGTGCCAGCAGCGTTTACAGGGGTCCCACAGATACGCAGTATTTT	CASSVYRGPTDTQYF
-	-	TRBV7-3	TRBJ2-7	TGTGCCAGCAGCCCCAGTAACGAGCAGTACTTC	CASSPSNEQYF
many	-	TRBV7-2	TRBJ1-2	TGTGCCAGCAGCCCGGGGCCCCCACCGGACTATGGCTACACCTTC	CASSPGPPPDYGYTF
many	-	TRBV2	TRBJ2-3	TGTGCCAGCAGTAAGGGGACGGGGGCAGATACGCAGTATTTT	CASSKGTGADTQYF
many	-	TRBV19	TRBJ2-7	TGTGCCAGTAGTTTGGGGTTCCCCTACGAGCAGTACTTC	CASSLGFPYEQYF
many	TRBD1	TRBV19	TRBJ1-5	TGTGCCAGTTCACCGAGACAGGGCCGCAATCAGCCCCAGCATTTT	CASSPRQGRNQPQHF
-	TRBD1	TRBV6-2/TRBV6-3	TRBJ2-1	TGTGGCAGCAGTTCCAACACCGGGACAGGGGGGAATGAGCAGTTCTTC	CGSSSNTGTGGNEQFF
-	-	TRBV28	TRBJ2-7	TGTGCCAGCTCACCGGCGGCCTTCAACGAGCAGTACTTC	CASSPAAFNEQYF
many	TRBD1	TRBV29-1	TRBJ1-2	TGCAGCGTTGAAAACGGTGGGGGGGACAGTCCGAACTATGGCTACACCTTC	CSVENGGGDSPNYGYTF
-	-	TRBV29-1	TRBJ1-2	TGCAGCGCTGAAGCAAGGCAGAATAACTATGGCTACACCTTC	CSAEARQNNYGYTF
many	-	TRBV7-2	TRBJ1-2	TGTGCCAGCAGCCGCATCCCGGGCACAGCTAACTATGGCTACACCTTC	CASSRIPGTANYGYTF
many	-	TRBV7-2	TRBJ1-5	TGTGCCAGCAGCCTCGCCACGGGAAACAATCAGCCCCAGCATTTT	CASSLATGNNQPQHF
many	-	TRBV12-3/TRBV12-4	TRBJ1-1	TGTGCCAGCAGTTTAAGGGGCCTGAACACTGAAGCTTTCTTT	CASSLRGLNTEAFF
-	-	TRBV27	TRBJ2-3	TGTGCCAGCAGTTTATGGGGCAGGAATACGCAGTATTTT	CASSLWGRNTQYF
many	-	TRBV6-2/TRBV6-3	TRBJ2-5	TGTGCCAGCATTCAACTACAGGGTTCGGGGGAGACCCAGTACTTC	CASIQLQGSGETQYF
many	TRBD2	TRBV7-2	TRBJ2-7	TGTGCCAGCAGCTTTAGGGGAGGGTACGAGCAGTACTTC	CASSFRGGYEQYF
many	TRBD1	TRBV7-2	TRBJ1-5	TGTGCCAGCAGCTCCCCGGGACAGGGGAGAAGACGGCCCCAGCATTTT	CASSSPGQGRRRPQHF
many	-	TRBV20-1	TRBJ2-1	TGCAGTGCTTCATCCCCGCTGCAAGTCAAGAATGAGCAGTTCTTC	CSASSPLQVKNEQFF
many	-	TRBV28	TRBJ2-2	TGTGCCAGCCAGAAGAACACCGGGGAGCTGTTTTTT	CASQKNTGELFF
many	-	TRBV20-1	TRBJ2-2	TGCAGTGCTAACGATATGAACACCGGGGAGCTGTTTTTT	CSANDMNTGELFF
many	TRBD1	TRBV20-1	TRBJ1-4	TGCAGTGCTAGAAGGACAGGGGATTATGAAAAACTGTTTTTT	CSARRTGDYEKLFF
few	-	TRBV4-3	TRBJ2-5	TGCGCCAGCAGCCAAGGTCGGGAGACCCAGTACTTC	CASSQGRETQYF
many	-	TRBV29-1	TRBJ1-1	TGCAGCGGAAGAACTACTCCCGACGAAGCTTTCTTT	CSGRTTPDEAFF
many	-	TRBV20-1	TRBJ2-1	TGCAGTGCCGACTTGCTGACAGATTACAATGAGCAGTTCTTC	CSADLLTDYNEQFF
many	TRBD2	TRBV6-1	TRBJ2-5	TGTGCCAGCAGCTTGGGAGGGGCGAAGTTAGAGACCCAGTACTTC	CASSLGGAKLETQYF
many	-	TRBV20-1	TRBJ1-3	TGCAGTGCTCCCGATGGACAGCTCTCTGGAAACACCATATATTTT	CSAPDGQLSGNTIYF
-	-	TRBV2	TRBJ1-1	TGTGCCAGCAGTGCTCGTGGGGGCCGAACGACTGAAGCTTTCTTT	CASSARGGRTTEAFF
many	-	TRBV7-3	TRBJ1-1	TGTGCCAGCAGCTTAACGGGAGGGGCGAACACTGAAGCTTTCTTT	CASSLTGGANTEAFF
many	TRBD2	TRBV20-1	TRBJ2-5	TGCAGTGCTCACCATAGCGGGGGGGCAAGAGAGACCCAGTACTTC	CSAHHSGGARETQYF
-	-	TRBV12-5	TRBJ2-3	TGTGCTAGTGGTTTGTCTCAGGTCCCCACAGATACGCAGTATTTT	CASGLSQVPTDTQYF
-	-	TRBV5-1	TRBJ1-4	TGCGCCAGCAGCTTGATCTTTGGTCGCGATGAAAAACTGTTTTTT	CASSLIFGRDEKLFF
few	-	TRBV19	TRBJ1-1	TGTGCCAGTAGTATAAGACGGGCCGAGGGTGAAGCTTTCTTT	CASSIRRAEGEAFF
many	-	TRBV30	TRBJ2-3	TGTGCCTGGAGTGCCGGGGGAACAGATACGCAGTATTTT	CAWSAGGTDTQYF
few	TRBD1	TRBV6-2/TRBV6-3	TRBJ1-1	TGTGCCAGCAGAAAGACAGGGGGCTGGGCTGAAGCTTTCTTT	CASRKTGGWAEAFF
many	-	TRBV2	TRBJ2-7	TGTGCCAGCAAAACCTTCGACGGCTACGAGCAGTACTTC	CASKTFDGYEQYF
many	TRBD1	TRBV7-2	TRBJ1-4	TGTGCCAGCAGCGCTAGACAGGGGACCTTTGAAAAACTGTTTTTT	CASSARQGTFEKLFF
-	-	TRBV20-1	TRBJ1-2	TGCAGTGCTCGTCTGGGGGGGCCTAACTATGGCTACACCTTC	CSARLGGPNYGYTF
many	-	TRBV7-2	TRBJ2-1	TGTGCCAGCAGCTTATCGCGTACAGGAGCAAACTTTTACAATGAGCAGTTCTTC	CASSLSRTGANFYNEQFF
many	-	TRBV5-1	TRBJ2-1	TGCGCCAGCATGAGAGAAAATGAGCAGTTCTTC	CASMRENEQFF
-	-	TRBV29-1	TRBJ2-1	TGCAGCGGCCGGGGGAACAGTCAGAGCTCCTACAATGAGCAGTTCTTC	CSGRGNSQSSYNEQFF
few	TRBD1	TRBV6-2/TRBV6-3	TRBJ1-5	TGTGCCAGCAGTTACAGGGTGGGACAGGGGGAAAATCAGCCCCAGCATTTT	CASSYRVGQGENQPQHF
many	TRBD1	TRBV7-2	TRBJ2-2	TGTGCCAGCAGCCCCCAGGCCGCAGGGGGCAGAACCGGGGAGCTGTTTTTT	CASSPQAAGGRTGELFF